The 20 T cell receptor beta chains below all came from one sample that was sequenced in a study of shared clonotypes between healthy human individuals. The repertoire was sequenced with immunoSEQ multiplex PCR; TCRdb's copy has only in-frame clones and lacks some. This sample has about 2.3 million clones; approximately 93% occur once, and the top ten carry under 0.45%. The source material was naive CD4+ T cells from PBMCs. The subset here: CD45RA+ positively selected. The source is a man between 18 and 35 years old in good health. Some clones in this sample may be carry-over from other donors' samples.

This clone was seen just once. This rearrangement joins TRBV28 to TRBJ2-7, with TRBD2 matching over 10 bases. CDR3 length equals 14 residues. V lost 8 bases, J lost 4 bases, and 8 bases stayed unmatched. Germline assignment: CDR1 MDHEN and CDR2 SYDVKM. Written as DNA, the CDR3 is TGTGCCAGCGGAGCGGGAGGGCCTAGGTACGAGCAGTACTTC. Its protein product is CASGAGGPRYEQYF.

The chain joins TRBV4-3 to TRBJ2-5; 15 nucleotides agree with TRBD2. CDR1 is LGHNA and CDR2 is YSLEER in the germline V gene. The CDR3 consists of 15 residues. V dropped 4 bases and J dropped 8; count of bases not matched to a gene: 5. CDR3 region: CASSLGLAGGATQYF. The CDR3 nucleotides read TGCGCCAGCAGCCTCGGACTAGCGGGAGGGGCAACCCAGTACTTC.

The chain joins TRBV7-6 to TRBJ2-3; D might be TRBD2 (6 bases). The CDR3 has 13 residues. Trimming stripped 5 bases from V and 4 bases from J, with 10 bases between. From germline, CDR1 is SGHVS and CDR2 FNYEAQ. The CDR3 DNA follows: TGTGCCAGCAGCGGGGGGAGGTCAGATACGCAGTATTTT. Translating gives CASSGGRSDTQYF.

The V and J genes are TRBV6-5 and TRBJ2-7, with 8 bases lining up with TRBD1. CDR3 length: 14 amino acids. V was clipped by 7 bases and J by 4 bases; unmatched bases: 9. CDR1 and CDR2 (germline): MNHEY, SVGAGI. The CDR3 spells CASKKGQGAYEQYF. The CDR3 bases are TGTGCCAGCAAGAAGGGGCAGGGGGCTTACGAGCAGTACTTC.

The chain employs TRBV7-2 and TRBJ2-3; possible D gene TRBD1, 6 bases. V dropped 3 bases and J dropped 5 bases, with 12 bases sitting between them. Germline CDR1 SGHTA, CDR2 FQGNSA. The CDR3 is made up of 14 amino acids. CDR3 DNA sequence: TGTGCCAGCAGCTTCCAGGGGCCGGTAGATACGCAGTATTTT. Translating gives CASSFQGPVDTQYF. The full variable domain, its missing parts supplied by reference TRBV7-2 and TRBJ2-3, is GAGVSQSPSNKVTEKGKDVELRCDPISGHTALYWYRQSLGQGLEFLIYFQGNSAPDKSGLPSDRFSAERTGGSVSTLTIQRTQQEDSAVYLCASSFQGPVDTQYFGPGTRLTVL.

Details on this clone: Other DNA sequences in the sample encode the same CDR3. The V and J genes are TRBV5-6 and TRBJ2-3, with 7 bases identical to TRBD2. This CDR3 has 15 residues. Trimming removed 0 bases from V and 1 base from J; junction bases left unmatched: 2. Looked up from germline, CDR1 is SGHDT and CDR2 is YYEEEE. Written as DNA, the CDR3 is TGTGCCAGCAGCTTGGGAACTAGCGGCACAGATACGCAGTATTTT. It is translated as CASSLGTSGTDTQYF.

CDR3 in DNA: TGTGCCAGCAGTTACGGCGGGAGTTTTCCCTACAATGAGCAGTTCTTC. Protein sequence: CASSYGGSFPYNEQFF. The gene calls are TRBV6-5 and TRBJ2-1; 7 bases match TRBD2. Germline trimming cut 2 bases from V and 2 bases from J; bases unmatched to any gene: 6. The V gene's germline CDR1 is MNHEY and CDR2 SVGAGI. The CDR3 is made up of 16 amino acids.

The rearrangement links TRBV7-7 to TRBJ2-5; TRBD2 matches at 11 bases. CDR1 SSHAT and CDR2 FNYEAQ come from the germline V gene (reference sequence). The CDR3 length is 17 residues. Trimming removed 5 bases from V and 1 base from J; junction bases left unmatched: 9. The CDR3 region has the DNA TGTGCCAGCAGCCCTCAAATGGGACTAGCGGTCCAAGAGACCCAGTACTTC. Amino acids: CASSPQMGLAVQETQYF. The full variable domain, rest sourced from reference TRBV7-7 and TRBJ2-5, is GAGVSQSPRYKVTKRGQDVTLRCDPISSHATLYWYQQALGQGPEFLTYFNYEAQPDKSGLPSDRFSAERPEGSISTLTIQRTEQRDSAMYRCASSPQMGLAVQETQYFGPGTRLLVL.

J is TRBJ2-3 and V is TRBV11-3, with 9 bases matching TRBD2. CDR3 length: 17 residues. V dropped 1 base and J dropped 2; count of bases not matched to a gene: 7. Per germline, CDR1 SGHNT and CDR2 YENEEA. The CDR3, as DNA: TGTGCCAGCAGCTTAGCGGTGGGACTAGCCTCCACAGATACGCAGTATTTT. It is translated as CASSLAVGLASTDTQYF.

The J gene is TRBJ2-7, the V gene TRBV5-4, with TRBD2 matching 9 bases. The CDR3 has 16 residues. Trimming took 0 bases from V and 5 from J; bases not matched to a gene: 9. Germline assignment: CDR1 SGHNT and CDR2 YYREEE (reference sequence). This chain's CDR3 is CASSLGSGRSGNEQYF. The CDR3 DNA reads TGTGCCAGCAGCTTGGGTAGCGGGAGATCCGGCAACGAGCAGTACTTC.

The CDR3 DNA reads as TGTGCCAGCACCCCGGACCCCGGGCGGGGTGAGCAGTACTTC. Its translation: CASTPDPGRGEQYF. J is TRBJ2-7 and V is TRBV2; D perhaps matches TRBD2 (6 bases). CDR1 SNHLY and CDR2 FYNNEI come from the germline V gene. This CDR3 has 14 amino acids. The V and J ends lost 7 bases and 7 bases respectively, with 20 bases between them.

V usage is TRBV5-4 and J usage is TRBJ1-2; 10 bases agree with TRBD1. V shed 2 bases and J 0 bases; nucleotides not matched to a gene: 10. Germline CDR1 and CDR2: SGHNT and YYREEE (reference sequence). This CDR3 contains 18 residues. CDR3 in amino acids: CASSFPMGQGTTNYGYTF. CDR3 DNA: TGTGCCAGCAGCTTTCCCATGGGACAGGGGACGACTAACTATGGCTACACCTTC.

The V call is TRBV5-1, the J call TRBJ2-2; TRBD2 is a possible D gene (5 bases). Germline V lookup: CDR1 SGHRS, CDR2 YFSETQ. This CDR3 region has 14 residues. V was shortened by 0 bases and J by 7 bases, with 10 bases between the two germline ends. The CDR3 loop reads CASSLEWAGGELFF. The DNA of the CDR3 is TGCGCCAGCAGCTTGGAATGGGCGGGCGGGGAGCTGTTTTTT.

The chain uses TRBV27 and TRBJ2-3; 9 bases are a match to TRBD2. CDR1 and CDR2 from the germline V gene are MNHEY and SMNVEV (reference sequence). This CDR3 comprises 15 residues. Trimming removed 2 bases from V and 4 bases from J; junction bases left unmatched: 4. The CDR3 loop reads CASSLSGRWPDTQYF. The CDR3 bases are TGTGCCAGCAGTTTAAGCGGGAGGTGGCCAGATACGCAGTATTTT.

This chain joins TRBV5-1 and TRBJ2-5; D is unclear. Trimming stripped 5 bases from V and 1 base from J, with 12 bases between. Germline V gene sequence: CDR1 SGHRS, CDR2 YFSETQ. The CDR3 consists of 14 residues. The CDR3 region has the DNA TGCGCCAGCAGGCAAGGGTGGCTCCAAGAGACCCAGTACTTC. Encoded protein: CASRQGWLQETQYF.

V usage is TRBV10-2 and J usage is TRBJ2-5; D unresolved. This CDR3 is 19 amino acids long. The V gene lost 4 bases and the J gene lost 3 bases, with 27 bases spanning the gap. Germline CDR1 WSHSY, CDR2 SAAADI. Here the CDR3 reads CASSGLRRVSLSAEETQYF. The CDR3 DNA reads TGCGCCAGCAGTGGATTGCGGAGAGTCTCCCTAAGCGCAGAAGAGACCCAGTACTTC.

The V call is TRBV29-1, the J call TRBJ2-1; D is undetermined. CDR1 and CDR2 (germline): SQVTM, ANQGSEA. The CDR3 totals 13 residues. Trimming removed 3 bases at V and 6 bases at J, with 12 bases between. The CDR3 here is CSVEDLSRNEQFF. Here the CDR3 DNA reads TGCAGCGTTGAGGACCTCTCGCGCAATGAGCAGTTCTTC.

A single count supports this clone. The CDR3 sequence: CASSKETYSYEQYF. The CDR3 DNA reads TGTGCCAGCAGCAAAGAAACGTACTCCTACGAGCAGTACTTC. The gene calls are TRBV21-1 and TRBJ2-7. TRBV21-1 has pseudogene status. The CDR3 sequence is 14 residues long.

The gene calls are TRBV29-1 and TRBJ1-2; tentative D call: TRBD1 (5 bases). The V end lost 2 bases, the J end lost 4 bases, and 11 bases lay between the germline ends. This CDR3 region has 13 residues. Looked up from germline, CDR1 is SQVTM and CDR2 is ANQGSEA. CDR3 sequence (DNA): TGCAGCGTTGAATCAGGGCTTGGCTATGGCTACACCTTC. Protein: CSVESGLGYGYTF. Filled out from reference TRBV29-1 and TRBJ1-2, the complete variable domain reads SAVISQKPSRDICQRGTSLTIQCQVDSQVTMMFWYRQQPGQSLTLIATANQGSEATYESGFVIDKFPISRPNLTFSTLTVSNMSPEDSSIYLCSVESGLGYGYTFGSGTRLTVV.

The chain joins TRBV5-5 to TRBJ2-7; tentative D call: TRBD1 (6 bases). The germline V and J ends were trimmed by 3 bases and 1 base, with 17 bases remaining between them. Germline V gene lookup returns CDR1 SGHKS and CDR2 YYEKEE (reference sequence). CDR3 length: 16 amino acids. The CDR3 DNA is TGTGCCAGCAGCTCTAACTGGGGCCAGGGGTCCTACGAGCAGTACTTC. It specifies CASSSNWGQGSYEQYF.